One and the same sample provided the 10 T cell receptor beta chains below, sequenced in a study of cytomegalovirus exposure and HLA in healthy donors. Primers for the PCR totalled 60 Vbeta and 13 Jbeta. The assay was immunoSEQ multiplex PCR, and TCRdb's table has in-frame clones only and misses some. The data contain roughly 120,000 clones, roughly four fifths of them singletons. Sequencing was performed on PBMCs. These receptors all come from a woman aged 18-30 years in good health and CMV-seronegative.

This clone has only a few counts. The chain joins TRBV11-2 to TRBJ2-7, with D unclear. The V gene's germline CDR1 is SGHAT and CDR2 FQNNGV. This CDR3 is built from 13 residues. Deletions cut 5 bases from V and 5 bases from J, with 13 bases between. As DNA, the CDR3 is TGTGCCAGCAGCCCGTTAACTCCCCACGAGCAGTACTTC. Its translation is CASSPLTPHEQYF.

This rearrangement joins TRBV18 to TRBJ1-1; 9 bases match TRBD1. This CDR3 is 13 amino acids long. Trimming cost V 3 bases and J 6 bases; bases outside gene matches: 2. Looked up from germline, CDR1 is KGHSH and CDR2 is LQKENI. This chain's CDR3 is CASSPGQGPEAFF. The CDR3 DNA is TGTGCCAGCTCACCGGGACAGGGCCCTGAAGCTTTCTTT.

The chain has TRBV7-2 and TRBJ2-2; 10 nucleotides line up with TRBD2. Unmatched junction bases numbered 8, after V lost 6 bases and J lost 4 bases. Germline-derived CDR1 and CDR2 are SGHTA and FQGNSA. The length of the CDR3 is 16 residues. CDR3 loop: CASSTSGGARTGELFF. DNA for the CDR3: TGTGCCAGCAGTACAAGCGGGGGGGCACGCACCGGGGAGCTGTTTTTT.

In its sample, this clone was seen a few times. The chain has TRBV10-1 and TRBJ2-1, with TRBD2 matching over 10 bases. With 2 bases clipped from V and 10 bases from J, the junction kept 8 bases outside the gene matches. The CDR3 runs 15 residues. The germline gives CDR1 WNHNN, CDR2 SYGVQD (reference sequence). CDR3 DNA: TGCGCCAGCAGTGAGATCGCTAGCGGGAGTGACGAGCAGTTCTTC. Translation: CASSEIASGSDEQFF.

The chain combines TRBV2 with TRBJ2-3; 14 bases are a match to TRBD2. Germline CDR1 reads SNHLY; CDR2 reads FYNNEI. Losses at the gene ends were 2 bases for V and 3 bases for J; bases not matched to a gene: 7. The CDR3 length is 18 residues. CDR3 loop: CASSELPGTSGRTDTQYF. The CDR3 DNA follows: TGTGCCAGCAGTGAATTACCAGGGACTAGCGGGAGAACAGATACGCAGTATTTT.

This clone was seen a handful of times. The chain uses TRBV10-1 and TRBJ1-4; TRBD1 agrees at 7 bases. Germline-derived CDR1 and CDR2 are WNHNN and SYGVQD (reference sequence). V shed 10 bases and J 6 bases; nucleotides not matched to a gene: 11. The CDR3 covers 14 residues. The CDR3 sequence is CAIPSTGMDEKLFF. CDR3 in DNA: TGCGCCATCCCCTCGACAGGGATGGATGAAAAACTGTTTTTT.

This clone occurred once. This chain uses TRBV5-4 with TRBJ1-1; unclear D gene. The CDR3 runs to 16 residues. V was shortened by 0 bases and J by 1 base, with 13 bases between the two germline ends. Germline loops: CDR1 SGHNT, CDR2 YYREEE (reference sequence). The CDR3 is CASSLGAPGPNTEAFF. In DNA, the CDR3 is TGTGCCAGCAGCTTGGGTGCGCCAGGTCCGAACACTGAAGCTTTCTTT.

The chain carries TRBV30 and TRBJ2-5; the D is unclear. CDR3 length: 14 amino acids. V was cut by 0 bases and J by 7 bases, with 15 bases left in between. The germline V gene has CDR1 GTSNPN and CDR2 SVGIG (reference sequence). DNA for the CDR3: TGTGCCTGGAGTGTACTTAGAGGAGTTGCGACCCAGTACTTC. Protein sequence: CAWSVLRGVATQYF.

The chain carries TRBV6-5 and TRBJ2-7; a possible D gene is TRBD1 (6 bases). CDR3 length: 11 amino acids. The V gene lost 6 bases and the J gene lost 4 bases, with 7 bases spanning the gap. CDR1 MNHEY and CDR2 SVGAGI come from the germline V gene. In DNA form, the CDR3 reads TGTGCCAGCAGGGACAGTTACGAGCAGTACTTC. It codes for CASRDSYEQYF.

The V gene is TRBV27, the J gene TRBJ1-2, with 10 bases lining up with TRBD1. The CDR3 is 15 residues long. With 5 bases clipped from V and 7 bases from J, the junction kept 10 bases outside the gene matches. Germline loops: CDR1 MNHEY, CDR2 SMNVEV (reference sequence). CDR3 DNA sequence: TGTGCCAGCAGTGGGGGGGGACAGGGGTTGGGTGGCTACACCTTC. Its protein product is CASSGGGQGLGGYTF.